The 17 T cell receptor beta chains presented below share a single source sample, sequenced in a study of blood T cell repertoires in COVID-19. The assay was immunoSEQ multiplex PCR, and TCRdb's table has in-frame clones only and misses some. The sample carries roughly 220,000 clones, around 80% recorded once. Sequencing was done on a sample of peripheral blood. The source of these receptors is a woman aged 65 to 85 with acute or convalescent COVID-19.

J is TRBJ2-5 and V is TRBV10-3; D may be TRBD1 (6 bases). The germline V and J ends were trimmed by 3 bases and 2 bases, with 19 bases remaining between them. The germline V gene encodes CDR1 ENHRY and CDR2 SYGVKD. This CDR3 is 17 amino acids long. The CDR3 loop reads CAISEPGMDRPQETQYF. The CDR3 bases are TGTGCCATCAGTGAACCGGGGATGGACAGACCTCAAGAGACCCAGTACTTC.

The sample holds a few counts of this clone. This sequence joins TRBV10-3 and TRBJ2-7; weak D call: TRBD1 (6 bases). Germline V gene lookup returns CDR1 ENHRY and CDR2 SYGVKD. The CDR3 is 16 amino acids. Trimming pared 11 bases from V and 9 bases from J, leaving 32 bases between. The CDR3 DNA is TGTGCCGCAGGCGGCGGTACCGACAGGTTGGGCAGGACGCAGTACTTC. As protein: CAAGGGTDRLGRTQYF.

This chain links TRBV5-1 with TRBJ1-1; 9 nucleotides agree with TRBD1. This CDR3 comprises 12 residues. Germline V gene data show CDR1 as SGHRS and CDR2 as YFSETQ. The V gene end was trimmed by 6 bases and the J gene end by 9 bases; junction bases not matched to a gene: 6. CDR3: CASTTGQGKAFF. The DNA of the CDR3 is TGCGCCAGCACCACCGGACAGGGGAAAGCTTTCTTT. Full variable domain (rest looked up from reference TRBV5-1 and TRBJ1-1): KAGVTQTPRYLIKTRGQQVTLSCSPISGHRSVSWYQQTPGQGLQFLFEYFSETQRNKGNFPGRFSGRQFSNSRSEMNVSTLELGDSALYLCASTTGQGKAFFGQGTRLTVV.

The V and J genes are TRBV6-4 and TRBJ2-3; TRBD1 aligns across 10 bases. CDR3 length equals 14 residues. CDR1 MRHNA and CDR2 SNTAGT come from the germline V gene. The trim removed 4 bases at V and 4 bases at J, leaving 2 bases unmatched. The CDR3 bases are TGTGCCAGCAGTGTAGGACAGGGGGCAGATACGCAGTATTTT. Translation: CASSVGQGADTQYF.

V gene TRBV28 combines with J gene TRBJ1-3; tentatively, D is TRBD1 (5 bases). Trimming removed 3 bases at V and 4 bases at J, with 13 bases between. The length of the CDR3 is 15 residues. Germline lookup yields CDR1 MDHEN and CDR2 SYDVKM. The CDR3 sequence is CASSLGGLTGNTIYF. CDR3 nucleotide sequence: TGTGCCAGCAGTTTGGGGGGGTTAACAGGAAACACCATATATTTT.

The chain uses TRBV2 and TRBJ1-6; TRBD1 matches at 9 bases. Germline V lookup: CDR1 SNHLY, CDR2 FYNNEI. V was pared by 6 bases and J by 7 bases, with 7 bases of the junction left unmatched. The CDR3 covers 15 residues. The CDR3 DNA sequence: TGTGCCAGCAGACCGACAGGGGGGGGCAATTCACCCCTCCACTTT. Translation: CASRPTGGGNSPLHF.

This chain joins TRBV19 and TRBJ1-1, with TRBD1 matching 8 bases. The CDR3 sequence is 15 residues long. CDR1 is LNHDA and CDR2 is SQIVND in the germline V gene (reference sequence). The trim removed 3 bases at V and 4 bases at J, leaving 7 bases unmatched. Here the CDR3 reads CASSIGGTGTTEAFF. CDR3 sequence (DNA): TGTGCCAGTAGTATTGGAGGGACAGGTACCACTGAAGCTTTCTTT.

The V and J genes are TRBV5-1 and TRBJ2-3; tentative D call: TRBD2 (5 bases). The germline gives CDR1 SGHRS, CDR2 YFSETQ. Trimming removed 4 bases at V and 3 bases at J, with 12 bases between. The CDR3 is 14 amino acids. CDR3 in amino acids: CASSPITGTDTQYF. DNA for the CDR3: TGCGCCAGCAGCCCGATAACGGGGACAGATACGCAGTATTTT.

CDR3 sequence: CASSLGARTANEKLFF. The CDR3 nucleotides read TGTGCCAGCAGCTTAGGCGCTCGGACAGCAAATGAAAAACTGTTTTTT. The chain has TRBV7-8 and TRBJ1-4; TRBD1 might be the D (6 bases). Germline CDR1 SGHVS, CDR2 FQNEAQ. With 1 base removed from V and 5 bases from J, the gap between germline ends came to 14 bases. The CDR3 contains 16 residues.

In this sample, this clone turned up a few times. The chain is built from TRBV6-5 and TRBJ1-6; 11 bases match TRBD1. Germline assignment: CDR1 MNHEY and CDR2 SVGAGI. The CDR3 length is 15 residues. Trimming at V came to 6 bases and at J to 8 bases, leaving 6 bases not matched to a gene. The DNA for the CDR3 is TGTGCCAGCAGCAACGGACAGGGGGCGTATTCACCCCTCCACTTT. It translates to CASSNGQGAYSPLHF.

The chain combines TRBV19 with TRBJ1-1; D unresolved. This CDR3 comprises 13 residues. Germline values: CDR1 LNHDA, CDR2 SQIVND (reference sequence). Trimming cost V 3 bases and J 0 bases, with 5 bases left between them. CDR3 nucleotide sequence: TGTGCCAGTAGTATTCAGATGAACACTGAAGCTTTCTTT. Its protein is CASSIQMNTEAFF. Using reference TRBV19 and TRBJ1-1 for the parts outside the CDR3, the full variable domain is DGGITQSPKYLFRKEGQNVTLSCEQNLNHDAMYWYRQDPGQGLRLIYYSQIVNDFQKGDIAEGYSVSREKKESFPLTVTSAQKNPTAFYLCASSIQMNTEAFFGQGTRLTVV.

The J gene is TRBJ2-2, the V gene TRBV5-1; TRBD2 matches at 11 bases. CDR1 is SGHRS, CDR2 YFSETQ, per germline. This CDR3 spans 16 amino acids. J gave up 7 bases and V 0 bases, and 5 bases lay outside the gene matches. The CDR3 DNA is TGCGCCAGCAGCTTGGGTCTAGCGGGAGGACACGGGGAGCTGTTTTTT. It yields the protein CASSLGLAGGHGELFF.

The V call is TRBV9, the J call TRBJ2-1; TRBD2 is a possible D gene (5 bases). CDR3 length: 15 residues. Deletions cut 4 bases from V and 0 bases from J, with 11 bases between. Germline values: CDR1 SGDLS, CDR2 YYNGEE. The CDR3, as DNA: TGTGCCAGCAGCAAGAGCGGTTCCTCCTACAATGAGCAGTTCTTC. Translated, it gives CASSKSGSSYNEQFF.

At least ten counts were recorded for this clone. The genes are TRBV29-1 and TRBJ2-1; maybe TRBD2 (6 bases). The V and J ends lost 1 base and 3 bases respectively, with 19 bases between them. The CDR3 sequence is 17 residues long. Germline CDR1 reads SQVTM; CDR2 reads ANQGSEA. As DNA, the CDR3 is TGCAGCGTTGAAGGGGGGGAACCACCCTTGGGCTACAATGAGCAGTTCTTC. Amino acids: CSVEGGEPPLGYNEQFF.

J is TRBJ1-1 and V is TRBV10-2, with D hard to call. The CDR3 runs to 12 residues. Trimming stripped 7 bases from V and 1 base from J, with 7 bases between. The germline V gene encodes CDR1 WSHSY and CDR2 SAAADI. Here the CDR3 reads CASTSGNTEAFF. CDR3 coding DNA: TGCGCCAGCACCTCAGGGAACACTGAAGCTTTCTTT.

J is TRBJ2-7 and V is TRBV4-1, with 13 bases fitting TRBD2. The J segment lost 2 bases and the V segment lost 5 bases, leaving 9 bases of the junction unmatched. Germline loops: CDR1 MGHRA, CDR2 YSYEKL. CDR3 size: 17 residues. This CDR3 is CASSRTSGSSATYEQYF. The CDR3 region has the DNA TGCGCCAGCAGCAGGACTAGCGGGAGTTCGGCTACCTACGAGCAGTACTTC.

V usage is TRBV7-9 and J usage is TRBJ2-7, with D possibly TRBD2 on 7 matching bases. The CDR3 runs 14 residues. Trimming removed 4 bases at V and 5 bases at J, with 15 bases between. CDR1 and CDR2 from the germline V gene are SEHNR and FQNEAQ (reference sequence). The CDR3 bases are TGTGCCAGCAGCTCGACAGGACTAGTTGACGAGCAGTACTTC. This gives the protein CASSSTGLVDEQYF. The full variable domain, with the rest looked up from reference TRBV7-9 and TRBJ2-7, is DTGVSQNPRHKITKRGQNVTFRCDPISEHNRLYWYRQTLGQGPEFLTYFQNEAQLEKSRLLSDRFSAERPKGSFSTLEIQRTEQGDSAMYLCASSSTGLVDEQYFGPGTRLTVT.